The clone carrying this TCR beta chain showed up many times. The antigen is unknown. The V and J ends lost 4 bases and 0 bases, in that order; junction bases with no gene match: 7. This CDR3 has 16 residues. Germline V gene sequence: CDR1 KGHDR, CDR2 SFDVKD. Researchers took RNA transcripts and amplified TCR beta CDR3 regions from them. First-round RT-PCR with HTBI primers preceded a second-round multiplex PCR. TCRdb re-called the multiplex PCR reads through MiXCR, storing one row per CDR3 protein. The data show 650,000 to 900,000 distinct CDR3 sequences, roughly two fifths seen once. Exclusion applied to patients with other autoimmune diseases, uncontrolled infections, pregnancy or lactation. This entry comes from a study of Graves' ophthalmopathy and Graves' hyperthyroidism. As for the study in general: Peripheral blood was gathered at the point of initial diagnosis, before any treatment started. Study-level findings and limits: The authors also found most expanded thyroid clonotypes above 0.001 frequency in blood. Discrimination between ophthalmopathy and stable hyperthyroidism by a 13-signature model showed approximately 89% sensitivity and almost 83% specificity.

The receptor comes from an adult man with Graves' ophthalmopathy. This chain connects TRBV24-1 to TRBJ1-2; 7 bases are shared with TRBD1. The source material was peripheral blood. The CDR3 sequence: CATSDRRGTANYGYTF. The CDR3 DNA reads TGTGCCACCAGTGACCGCAGAGGGACAGCTAACTATGGCTACACCTTC.